This TCR beta chain was identified in a study of blood T cell repertoires in COVID-19. Overall study: COVID-19 samples collected from the United States, Italy and Spain covered acute and convalescent phases. Nucleic acid was either cDNA or gDNA, and it came from T cells, B-cell-depleted T cells, or PBMCs.

The V end lost 7 bases, the J end lost 1 base, and 13 bases lay between the germline ends. CDR3 length: 14 residues. CDR1 and CDR2 (germline): MDHEN, SYDVKM. Seattle's enrolled individuals joined amid active infection and were then monitored longitudinally. In the authors' workflow: It was from reference gene primer amplification that nucleated cell counts were estimated. Profiled with immunoSEQ multiplex PCR; TCRdb holds only in-frame clones, not every one. V and J calls and clone size are as listed in that table; D and trimming were resolved from the DNA. In the table there are over 250,000 clones, roughly 83% of which are singletons.

This sequence originates from a human donor with COVID-19, enrolled during active disease. The donor label of this sample is uncertain. This chain links TRBV28 with TRBJ1-1; TRBD1 is a possible D gene (5 bases). Sequenced sample: peripheral blood. Here the CDR3 reads CASTPIGGNTEAFF. The DNA of the CDR3 is TGTGCCAGCACCCCAATCGGGGGGAACACTGAAGCTTTCTTT.